Presented here are 9 T cell receptor beta chains from one specimen sequenced in a study of CD8 T cells in Susac syndrome. The authors reverse transcribed roughly 0.5 to 1 ug RNA with random hexamers. TCRdb ran MiXCR on the immunoSEQ multiplex PCR reads and lists one entry per CDR3 protein. Of some 300,000 distinct CDR3 sequences listed, 75% to 85% are singletons. The sequencing input was CD8+ T cells from PBMCs. The receptors come from a human donor with multiple sclerosis.

This rearrangement joins TRBV28 to TRBJ2-3, with TRBD1 identical over 8 bases. Unmatched junction bases numbered 16, after V lost 4 bases and J lost 4 bases. This CDR3 has 18 residues. CDR1 is MDHEN and CDR2 is SYDVKM in the germline V gene. The CDR3: CASSSGQEPSRFSDTQYF. The CDR3 DNA reads TGTGCCAGCAGTTCGGGACAGGAACCTTCGAGGTTTTCAGATACGCAGTATTTT.

The chain is built from TRBV15 and TRBJ1-4; D may be TRBD1 (6 bases). The CDR3 runs 12 residues. The germline V gene encodes CDR1 LNHNV and CDR2 YYDKDF (reference sequence). Trimming left V 8 bases short and J 8 bases short, with 12 bases between. For the CDR3, the DNA is TGTGCCACCCTGACTGGGGGCGAAAAACTGTTTTTT. Protein sequence: CATLTGGEKLFF.

This clonotype was observed a single time. The gene calls are TRBV19 and TRBJ2-7, with 7 bases aligning to TRBD2. The CDR3 is 15 residues long. Per the germline V gene, CDR1 is LNHDA and CDR2 is SQIVND (reference sequence). With 2 bases clipped from V and 0 bases from J, the junction kept 4 bases outside the gene matches. CDR3 bases: TGTGCCAGTAGTATACCTAGCGGAGGCTCCTACGAGCAGTACTTC. Translation: CASSIPSGGSYEQYF. Based on the CDR3 plus reference TRBV19 and TRBJ2-7, the full variable domain is DGGITQSPKYLFRKEGQNVTLSCEQNLNHDAMYWYRQDPGQGLRLIYYSQIVNDFQKGDIAEGYSVSREKKESFPLTVTSAQKNPTAFYLCASSIPSGGSYEQYFGPGTRLTVT.

V is TRBV20-1 and J is TRBJ2-7; perhaps D is TRBD1 or TRBD2 (5 bases each). The germline V and J ends were trimmed by 6 bases and 6 bases, with 18 bases remaining between them. Looked up from germline, CDR1 is DFQATT and CDR2 is SNEGSKA (reference sequence). The CDR3 spans 13 residues. This CDR3 is CSARGLNAGEQYF. CDR3 DNA sequence: TGCAGTGCCCGGGGCCTCAATGCGGGCGAGCAGTACTTC.

This clonotype was seen just once. The chain links TRBV6-6 to TRBJ2-7; 9 bases match TRBD1. The CDR3 is 14 residues long. Germline V gives CDR1 MNHNY, CDR2 SVGAGI (reference sequence). The V and J ends lost 0 bases and 6 bases, in that order; junction bases with no gene match: 3. In DNA form, the CDR3 reads TGTGCCAGCAGTTACTCGGAGACAGGGGGCGAGCAGTACTTC. It is translated as CASSYSETGGEQYF.

For the CDR3, the DNA is TGCGCCAGCAGTGGACAGGGGGCTTCTGGAAACACCATATATTTT. Translating it yields CASSGQGASGNTIYF. The chain joins TRBV10-1 to TRBJ1-3; 10 nucleotides agree with TRBD1. The CDR3 is made up of 15 amino acids. Germline CDR1 WNHNN, CDR2 SYGVQD (reference sequence). The V segment lost 4 bases and the J segment 1 base; nucleotides outside the gene matches: 1.

This clonotype was detected only a few times. J is TRBJ1-1 and V is TRBV4-3, with D hard to call. V was shortened by 0 bases and J by 3 bases, with 8 bases between the two germline ends. Per the germline V gene, CDR1 is LGHNA and CDR2 is YSLEER. The CDR3 spans 14 residues. CDR3 residues: CASSQDRIYTEAFF. The DNA of the CDR3 is TGCGCCAGCAGCCAAGATAGGATCTACACTGAAGCTTTCTTT.

V and J are TRBV5-4 and TRBJ2-2; D uncertain. CDR1 is SGHNT, CDR2 YYREEE, per germline (reference sequence). The CDR3 is 14 amino acids. Trimming pared 4 bases from V and 6 bases from J, leaving 13 bases between. CDR3 residues: CASSPDLPAGELFF. DNA of the CDR3: TGTGCCAGCAGCCCGGACCTCCCGGCCGGGGAGCTGTTTTTT. Full variable domain (missing parts from reference TRBV5-4 and TRBJ2-2): ETGVTQSPTHLIKTRGQQVTLRCSSQSGHNTVSWYQQALGQGPQFIFQYYREEENGRGNFPPRFSGLQFPNYSSELNVNALELDDSALYLCASSPDLPAGELFFGEGSRLTVL.

The V and J genes are TRBV2 and TRBJ2-1; either TRBD1 or TRBD2 may supply D (5 bases each). V lost 7 bases to trimming and J lost 0 bases, with 16 bases between them. This CDR3 region has 16 residues. Germline V lookup: CDR1 SNHLY, CDR2 FYNNEI. This CDR3 is CASTLGVLSSYNEQFF. CDR3 nucleotide sequence: TGTGCCAGCACCTTGGGGGTCCTTAGCTCCTACAATGAGCAGTTCTTC.